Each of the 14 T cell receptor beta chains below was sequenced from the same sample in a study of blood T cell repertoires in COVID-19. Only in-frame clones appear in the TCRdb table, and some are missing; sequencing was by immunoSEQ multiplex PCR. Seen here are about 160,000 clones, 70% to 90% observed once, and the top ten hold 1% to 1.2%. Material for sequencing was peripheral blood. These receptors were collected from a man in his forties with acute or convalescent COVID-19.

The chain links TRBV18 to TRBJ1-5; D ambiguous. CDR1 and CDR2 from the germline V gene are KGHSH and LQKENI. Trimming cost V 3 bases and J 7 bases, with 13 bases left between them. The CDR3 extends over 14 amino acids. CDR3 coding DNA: TGTGCCAGCTCACCGTCGGGGTTTGGGCAGCCCCAGCATTTT. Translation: CASSPSGFGQPQHF.

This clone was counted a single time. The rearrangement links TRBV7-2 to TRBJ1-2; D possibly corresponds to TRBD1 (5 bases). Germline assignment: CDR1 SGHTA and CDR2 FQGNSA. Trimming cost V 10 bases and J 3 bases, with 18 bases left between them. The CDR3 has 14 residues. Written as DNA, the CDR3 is TGTGCCACCAGGGAGGGCGCATCGGACTATGGCTACACCTTC. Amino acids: CATREGASDYGYTF.

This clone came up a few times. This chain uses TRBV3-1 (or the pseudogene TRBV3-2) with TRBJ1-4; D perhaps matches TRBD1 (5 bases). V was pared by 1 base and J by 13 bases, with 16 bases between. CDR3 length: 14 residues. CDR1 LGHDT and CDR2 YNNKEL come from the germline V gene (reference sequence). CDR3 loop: CASSQGEGTGGLFF. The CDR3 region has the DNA TGTGCCAGCAGCCAAGGGGAGGGGACGGGTGGACTGTTTTTT.

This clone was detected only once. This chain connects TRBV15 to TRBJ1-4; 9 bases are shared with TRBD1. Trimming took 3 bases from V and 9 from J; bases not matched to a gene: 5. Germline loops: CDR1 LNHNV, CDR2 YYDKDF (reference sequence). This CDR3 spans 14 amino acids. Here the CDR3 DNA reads TGTGCCACCAGCAGTGGACAGGGGCAGCAAAAACTGTTTTTT. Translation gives CATSSGQGQQKLFF.

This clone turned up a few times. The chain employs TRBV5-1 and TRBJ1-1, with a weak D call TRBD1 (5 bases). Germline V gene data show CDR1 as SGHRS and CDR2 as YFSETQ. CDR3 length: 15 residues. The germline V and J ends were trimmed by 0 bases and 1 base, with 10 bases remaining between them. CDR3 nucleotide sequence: TGCGCCAGCAGCTTGGATGGGGGGTGGAACACTGAAGCTTTCTTT. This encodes CASSLDGGWNTEAFF.

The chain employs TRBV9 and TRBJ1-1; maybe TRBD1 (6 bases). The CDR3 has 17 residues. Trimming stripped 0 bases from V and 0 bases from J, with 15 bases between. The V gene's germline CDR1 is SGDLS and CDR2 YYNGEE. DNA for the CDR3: TGTGCCAGCAGCGTAGTTACAGGGCAAACCATGAACACTGAAGCTTTCTTT. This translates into CASSVVTGQTMNTEAFF. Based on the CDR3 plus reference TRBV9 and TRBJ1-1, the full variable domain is DSGVTQTPKHLITATGQRVTLRCSPRSGDLSVYWYQQSLDQGLQFLIQYYNGEERAKGNILERFSAQQFPDLHSELNLSSLELGDSALYFCASSVVTGQTMNTEAFFGQGTRLTVV.

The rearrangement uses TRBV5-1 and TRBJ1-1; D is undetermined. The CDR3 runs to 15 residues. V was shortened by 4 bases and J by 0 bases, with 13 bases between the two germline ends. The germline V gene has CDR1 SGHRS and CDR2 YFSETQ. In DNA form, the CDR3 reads TGCGCCAGCAGCCAACTTGGAGTCATGAACACTGAAGCTTTCTTT. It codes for CASSQLGVMNTEAFF.

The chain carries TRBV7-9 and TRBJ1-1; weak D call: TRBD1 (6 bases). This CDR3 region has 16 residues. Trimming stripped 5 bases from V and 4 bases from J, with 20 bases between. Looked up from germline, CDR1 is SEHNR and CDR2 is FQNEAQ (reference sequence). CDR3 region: CASSPGAGDKSTEAFF. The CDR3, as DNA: TGTGCCAGCAGCCCAGGGGCAGGGGATAAGAGCACTGAAGCTTTCTTT. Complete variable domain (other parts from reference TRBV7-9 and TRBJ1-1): DTGVSQNPRHKITKRGQNVTFRCDPISEHNRLYWYRQTLGQGPEFLTYFQNEAQLEKSRLLSDRFSAERPKGSFSTLEIQRTEQGDSAMYLCASSPGAGDKSTEAFFGQGTRLTVV.

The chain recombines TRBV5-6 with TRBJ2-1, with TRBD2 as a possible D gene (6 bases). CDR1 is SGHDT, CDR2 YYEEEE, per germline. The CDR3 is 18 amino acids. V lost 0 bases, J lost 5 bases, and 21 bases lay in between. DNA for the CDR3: TGTGCCAGCAGCTTGGTGAGTTGGAAAGCGGGCCAGAACAATGAGCAGTTCTTC. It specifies CASSLVSWKAGQNNEQFF.

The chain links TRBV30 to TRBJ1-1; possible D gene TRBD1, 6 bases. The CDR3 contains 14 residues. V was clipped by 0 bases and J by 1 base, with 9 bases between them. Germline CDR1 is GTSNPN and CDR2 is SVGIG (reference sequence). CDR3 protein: CAWSVGQKNTEAFF. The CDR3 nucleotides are TGTGCCTGGAGTGTAGGACAGAAGAACACTGAAGCTTTCTTT.

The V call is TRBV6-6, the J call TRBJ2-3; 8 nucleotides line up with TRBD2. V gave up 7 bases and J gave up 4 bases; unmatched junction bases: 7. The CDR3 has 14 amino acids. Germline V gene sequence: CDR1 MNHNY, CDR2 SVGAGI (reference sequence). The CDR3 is CASTSSGGADTQYF. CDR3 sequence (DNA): TGTGCCAGCACCTCGAGCGGGGGCGCAGATACGCAGTATTTT.

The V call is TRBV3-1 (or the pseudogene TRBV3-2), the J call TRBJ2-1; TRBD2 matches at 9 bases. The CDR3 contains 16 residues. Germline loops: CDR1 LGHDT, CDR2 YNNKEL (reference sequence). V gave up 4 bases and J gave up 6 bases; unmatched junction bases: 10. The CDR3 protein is CASSRKGAGGRNEQFF. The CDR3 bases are TGTGCCAGCAGCCGCAAGGGCGCGGGGGGGCGCAATGAGCAGTTCTTC.

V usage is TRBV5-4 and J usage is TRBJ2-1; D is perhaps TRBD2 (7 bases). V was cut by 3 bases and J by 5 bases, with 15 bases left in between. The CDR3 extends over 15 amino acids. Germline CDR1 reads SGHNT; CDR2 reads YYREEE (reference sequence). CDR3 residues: CASSSRGGADNEQFF. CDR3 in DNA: TGTGCCAGCAGCTCGAGGGGGGGGGCCGACAATGAGCAGTTCTTC. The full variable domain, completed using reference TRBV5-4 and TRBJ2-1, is ETGVTQSPTHLIKTRGQQVTLRCSSQSGHNTVSWYQQALGQGPQFIFQYYREEENGRGNFPPRFSGLQFPNYSSELNVNALELDDSALYLCASSSRGGADNEQFFGPGTRLTVL.

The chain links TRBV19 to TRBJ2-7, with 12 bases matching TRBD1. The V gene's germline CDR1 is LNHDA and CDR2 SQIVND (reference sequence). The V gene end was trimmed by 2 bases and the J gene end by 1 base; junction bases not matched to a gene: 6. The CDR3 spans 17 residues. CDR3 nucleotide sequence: TGTGCCAGTAGTATAACGACGGGACAGGGGGCTTCCTACGAGCAGTACTTC. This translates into CASSITTGQGASYEQYF.